These 10 T cell receptor beta chains originate from one sample sequenced in a study of blood T cell repertoires in COVID-19. Using immunoSEQ multiplex PCR, the repertoire was profiled, and TCRdb retains in-frame clones only, with some absent. The repertoire holds about 240,000 clones, with 80% to 85% as singletons. What was sequenced was peripheral blood. All receptors come from an older woman with active or convalescent COVID-19.

This clone was seen more than once but under ten times. V usage is TRBV15 and J usage is TRBJ2-1; 9 bases are a match to TRBD1. The CDR3 covers 15 residues. Germline trimming cut 4 bases from V and 6 bases from J; bases unmatched to any gene: 7. Germline V gene data show CDR1 as LNHNV and CDR2 as YYDKDF (reference sequence). As DNA, the CDR3 is TGTGCCACCAGCACCCCGGGACAGGGCGTCAATGAGCAGTTCTTC. Residues: CATSTPGQGVNEQFF. Complete variable domain (other parts from reference TRBV15 and TRBJ2-1): DAMVIQNPRYQVTQFGKPVTLSCSQTLNHNVMYWYQQKSSQAPKLLFHYYDKDFNNEADTPDNFQSRRPNTSFCFLDIRSPGLGDTAMYLCATSTPGQGVNEQFFGPGTRLTVL.

V gene TRBV29-1 combines with J gene TRBJ2-7; D might be TRBD1 (6 bases). The CDR3 runs to 15 residues. From germline, CDR1 is SQVTM and CDR2 ANQGSEA. V lost 1 base and J lost 6, with 19 bases in between. In nucleotides, the CDR3 is TGCAGCGTTGAAGCAGGGGCACGCGAGCTAGCCGAGCAGTACTTC. It specifies CSVEAGARELAEQYF.

The V call is TRBV29-1, the J call TRBJ1-1; 7 bases are a match to TRBD1. The germline V gene encodes CDR1 SQVTM and CDR2 ANQGSEA. V was pared by 0 bases and J by 0 bases, with 7 bases of the junction left unmatched. The CDR3 is made up of 16 amino acids. Here the CDR3 reads CSVEEEGATLNTEAFF. The DNA of the CDR3 is TGCAGCGTTGAAGAAGAGGGGGCAACTTTGAACACTGAAGCTTTCTTT. The full variable domain, with the rest looked up from reference TRBV29-1 and TRBJ1-1, is SAVISQKPSRDICQRGTSLTIQCQVDSQVTMMFWYRQQPGQSLTLIATANQGSEATYESGFVIDKFPISRPNLTFSTLTVSNMSPEDSSIYLCSVEEEGATLNTEAFFGQGTRLTVV.

This chain connects TRBV20-1 to TRBJ1-2; 8 bases are a match to TRBD1. The V gene's germline CDR1 is DFQATT and CDR2 SNEGSKA (reference sequence). CDR3 length: 10 residues. V was pared by 5 bases and J by 13 bases, with 6 bases of the junction left unmatched. Here the CDR3 reads CSAAQGASTF. The CDR3 DNA reads as TGCAGTGCTGCGCAGGGGGCGAGCACCTTC.

The DNA for the CDR3 is TGTGCCAGCAGCTCCCGGCTAGCGGGGGTTCAAGAGACCCAGTACTTC. It encodes CASSSRLAGVQETQYF. The V gene is TRBV7-6, the J gene TRBJ2-5, with TRBD2 identical over 10 bases. Per germline, CDR1 SGHVS and CDR2 FNYEAQ. V trimming: 4 bases; J trimming: 2 bases; junction bases outside the gene matches: 7. The CDR3 is 16 residues long.

This clone showed up just a few times. The chain is built from TRBV4-3 and TRBJ2-7; 9 nucleotides align to TRBD2. Germline V gene sequence: CDR1 LGHNA, CDR2 YSLEER. The CDR3 extends over 16 amino acids. J lost 6 bases, V lost 0 bases, and 9 bases had no gene match. This CDR3 is CASSQDGRGGSGEQYF. For the CDR3, the DNA is TGCGCCAGCAGCCAAGATGGGCGGGGGGGTTCCGGCGAGCAGTACTTC.

V gene TRBV7-8 combines with J gene TRBJ2-2; tentative D call: TRBD2 (7 bases). The CDR3 is 15 residues long. Germline V gene data show CDR1 as SGHVS and CDR2 as FQNEAQ. Between the trimmed V and J ends, which lost 6 bases and 6 bases, there was a span of 17 bases. In nucleotides, the CDR3 is TGTGCCAGCAGACCCATGGTGGGGGGGCCCGGGGAGCTGTTTTTT. Translation: CASRPMVGGPGELFF.

The chain employs TRBV18 and TRBJ1-1, with a tentative D call TRBD1 (6 bases). V was shortened by 6 bases and J by 0 bases, with 11 bases between the two germline ends. Germline assignment: CDR1 KGHSH and CDR2 LQKENI. The CDR3 sequence is 14 residues long. CDR3 DNA: TGTGCCAGCTCTCAGGGGCGCATGAACACTGAAGCTTTCTTT. It encodes CASSQGRMNTEAFF.

The rearrangement links TRBV7-3 to TRBJ1-1; TRBD1 agrees at 8 bases. The CDR3 length is 14 residues. The V and J ends lost 3 bases and 6 bases, in that order; junction bases with no gene match: 6. CDR1 SGHTA and CDR2 FQGTGA come from the germline V gene. Here the CDR3 reads CASSLQGATSEAFF. The CDR3 DNA sequence: TGTGCCAGCAGCTTGCAGGGGGCCACGTCTGAAGCTTTCTTT. Full variable domain (missing parts from reference TRBV7-3 and TRBJ1-1): GAGVSQTPSNKVTEKGKYVELRCDPISGHTALYWYRQSLGQGPEFLIYFQGTGAADDSGLPNDRFFAVRPEGSVSTLKIQRTERGDSAVYLCASSLQGATSEAFFGQGTRLTVV.

Regarding this clone: Just one base apart from a much larger clone, this may be a read error. The V and J genes are TRBV12-3 or TRBV12-4 and TRBJ1-2, with TRBD1 as a possible D gene (6 bases). V lost 1 base and J 3 bases, leaving 6 bases between the germline ends. This CDR3 spans 13 amino acids. The CDR3 spells CASSLGTDYGYTF. As DNA, the CDR3 is TGTGCCAGCAGTTTAGGGACAGACTATGGCTACACCTTC.